This TCR beta chain was documented in a study of T cell responses to AZD1222 COVID-19 vaccine. Findings and caveats of the study: The breadth and depth of Spike-specific TCRs increased once two AZD1222 doses had been given. Variant regions that are unmutated are reportedly the target of nearly half of spike-specific TCRs. Donors were chiefly white British, with a greater number of females, and clonal diversity was perhaps underestimated.

The CDR3 contains 15 residues. Germline V gives CDR1 SGHDT, CDR2 YYEEEE. Trimming left V 0 bases short and J 7 bases short, with 14 bases between. A word on this clone: Antigen specificity is unknown.

Produced via immunoSEQ multiplex PCR; TCRdb's table is partial and in-frame only. The sample lists tens of thousands of clones, about 82% occurring once. This receptor was taken from an adult in good health. The starting material was peripheral blood, obtained on day 0 of AZD1222 vaccination. This chain connects TRBV5-6 to TRBJ2-1, with D tentatively TRBD2 (7 bases). In nucleotides, the CDR3 is TGTGCCAGCAGCTTGGTTGGACTAGGGGGAAATGAGCAGTTCTTC. Translation gives CASSLVGLGGNEQFF.